This T cell receptor beta chain comes out of a study of shared T cell receptors in the human thymus. The length of the CDR3 is 15 residues. V was shortened by 0 bases and J by 4 bases, with 10 bases between the two germline ends. Germline loops: CDR1 MNHEY, CDR2 SVGAGI. Clones were read by immunoSEQ multiplex PCR, and TCRdb kept only the in-frame ones, dropping some. The table shows around 730,000 clones, with 80% to 90% occurring only once. The same specimen was also included in a second study, on human thymus T cells.

The chain couples TRBV6-5 to TRBJ1-5; tentatively, D is TRBD1 (6 bases). This receptor was identified in a girl younger than two with a congenital heart defect. Specimen: thymocytes. CDR3 nucleotides: TGTGCCAGCAGTTACTCGCGACAGGCGAATCAGCCCCAGCATTTT. It translates to CASSYSRQANQPQHF.